This T cell receptor (beta chain) was recovered during a study of T cells in Graves' hyperthyroidism and ophthalmopathy (dated by TCRdb to between 2017 and 2020). Regarding the study in general: Peripheral blood samples were taken at initial diagnosis, before any treatment was given. To identify distinguishing TCR V-J signatures, a discovery cohort of around 98 patients was used, comprising 43 with Graves' ophthalmopathy and around 57 with stable Graves' hyperthyroidism. Prospective prediction of ophthalmopathy was tested in an independent validation cohort consisting of roughly 19 hyperthyroidism patients and some 16 patients who later progressed to ophthalmopathy. For training and testing, the approximately 97 patients in the discovery cohort were randomly divided in a 7:3 ratio. The study also compared thyroid tissue and blood T-cell repertoires from a handful of Graves' hyperthyroidism patients. After blood sampling, hyperthyroidism patients were treated with methimazole at a starting dose of 30 mg daily, and ophthalmopathy patients were treated with high-dose intravenous methylprednisolone. The paper reports TCR Vbeta CDR3 sequencing of more than 120 peripheral blood samples: approximately 43 ophthalmopathy, around 80 hyperthyroidism and around 17 progressor patients. What the authors observed across the whole study: In validation, the model predicted progression to ophthalmopathy with approximately 71% sensitivity and approximately 78% specificity, a median of 6.5 months before onset. Most expanded thyroid clonotypes (frequency above 0.001) were also found in blood, which suggests that blood repertoires may mirror thyroid immune responses. Ophthalmopathy was separated from stable hyperthyroidism by a 13 V-J signature model, with about 88% sensitivity and about 81% specificity obtained in cross-validation and 80%/75% obtained in testing. No statistical method was used to fix the sample size in advance, and group allocation was not hidden from the investigators.

TCR beta CDR3 regions were amplified from RNA transcripts. A first-round RT-PCR of the TCR CDR3 used the HTBI primer set with the Qiagen OneStep RT-PCR kit. Libraries were constructed in a second round of multiplex PCR, after which size selection and purification were performed. The libraries were sequenced on an Illumina HiSeq2000 using paired-end 100 bp reads. The paper's processing steps were these. SOAPnuke was used to process the raw data, removing reads that contained adapters or uncalled bases, had a mean Phred below 15, or lacked an exact match to the constant primer or identifier. COPE v1.2.5 was used to merge the high-quality paired reads, and each unique nucleotide sequence was defined as a clonotype. MiTCR v1.1 was used to align clonotypes to the IMGT TRBV, TRBD and TRBJ reference segments. Only V-J combinations with frequency above 0.0001, covering about 99% of repertoires, were analysed. A TCS score was defined as the ratio of F50 (clonal expansion) to E x V (chaos), with BLOSUM62-based TCRdist applied between CDR3 peptides within each V-J. Welch's t-statistics and random forest reduced 450 to 600 V-J features to roughly 13, which were used in a naive Bayes classifier (R e1071). Using fastp at Q25 and MiXCR, TCRdb reprocessed the public reads and kept productive beta chains. Records with the same CDR3 protein are collapsed into one entry carrying the most frequent genes and DNA. These V and J calls rely on TCRdb rather than the paper's analysis. For this sample the table gives approximately 480,000 distinct CDR3 sequences, of which less than 25% were detected only once. Jointly, the top ten make up approximately 25% of the sample.

With respect to this clonotype: The clone's antigen remains unknown. The sample holds no much larger clone one base away, and base qualities are not on file.

Stable Graves' hyperthyroidism was defined as no progression to ophthalmopathy during 18 months of follow-up. The hyperthyroidism patients were between 18 and 65 years old and newly diagnosed, with a disease duration of less than 2 months. Any patient with an uncontrolled infection, another autoimmune disease, pregnancy or lactation was excluded. Diagnoses were based on clinical symptoms, serum thyroxine and TRAb, thyroid ultrasound and orbital computed tomography. PBMCs were separated from under 12 ml of fresh peripheral blood using Ficoll-Paque density gradient centrifugation. Total RNA was extracted using Trizol reagent, and RNA quality was assessed on an Agilent 2100 Bioanalyzer. Material for sequencing was blood. The TCR sequence derives from a man aged 18 to 29 with Graves' hyperthyroidism.

The nucleotides are TGTGCCAGCAGCATCTCCAGGGGCTCCGGGGAGCTGTTTTTT. It specifies CASSISRGSGELFF. The rearrangement combines TRBV11-2 with TRBJ2-2, with TRBD1 tentatively as D gene (6 bases match). From a lookup of the germline V gene, CDR1 and CDR2 are SGHAT and FQNNGV. From its cysteine to its phenylalanine, the CDR3 spans 14 amino acids. Just CDR3 DNA is preserved here, 42 bases in frame from base 1. A distance of 13 bases separates the germline ends of V and J, which lose 5 bases and 6 bases respectively.